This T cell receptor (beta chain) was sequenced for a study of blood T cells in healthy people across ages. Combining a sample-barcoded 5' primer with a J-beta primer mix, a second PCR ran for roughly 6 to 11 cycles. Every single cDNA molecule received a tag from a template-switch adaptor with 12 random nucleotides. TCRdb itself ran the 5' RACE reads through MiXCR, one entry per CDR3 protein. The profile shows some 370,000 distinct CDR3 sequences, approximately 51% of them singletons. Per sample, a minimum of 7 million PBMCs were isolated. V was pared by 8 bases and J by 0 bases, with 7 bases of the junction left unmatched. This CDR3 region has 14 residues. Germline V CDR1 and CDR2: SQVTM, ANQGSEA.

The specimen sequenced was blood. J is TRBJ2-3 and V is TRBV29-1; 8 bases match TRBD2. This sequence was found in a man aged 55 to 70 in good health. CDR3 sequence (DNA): TGCAGCTCGAAGCGGGGGCCGAGCACAGATACGCAGTATTTT. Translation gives CSSKRGPSTDTQYF.